Reported below is one TCR beta chain. This sample is drawn from a study of OX40 agonist ivuxolimab in advanced cancers. Trimming took 3 bases from V and 2 from J; bases not matched to a gene: 3. CDR1 is SGHKS and CDR2 is YYEKEE in the germline V gene (reference sequence). CDR3 length equals 14 residues. Using immunoSEQ multiplex PCR, the repertoire was profiled, and TCRdb retains in-frame clones only, with some absent. The table records 30,000 to 40,000 clones, roughly 79% of them present only once. The rearrangement uses TRBV5-5 and TRBJ1-2, with 8 bases that match TRBD1. The TCR originated in an adult with an advanced solid tumor such as melanoma, head and neck, liver or kidney cancer. Source: CD4+ or CD8+ T cells sorted from blood, taken in a trial of the OX40 agonist ivuxolimab. The CDR3 loop is CASSSGQGNYGYTF. For the CDR3, the DNA is TGTGCCAGCAGCTCCGGACAGGGAAACTATGGCTACACCTTC. The full variable domain, with the rest looked up from reference TRBV5-5 and TRBJ1-2, is DAGVTQSPTHLIKTRGQQVTLRCSPISGHKSVSWYQQVLGQGPQFIFQYYEKEERGRGNFPDRFSARQFPNYSSELNVNALLLGDSALYLCASSSGQGNYGYTFGSGTRLTVV.